This T cell receptor (beta chain) was captured in a study of T-cell reconstitution after alpha-beta-depleted transplantation in children. Germline CDR1 MGHRA, CDR2 YSYEKL. V lost 1 base, J lost 6 bases, and 8 bases stayed unmatched. The length of the CDR3 is 15 residues. As it was prepared, the TCRbeta library received unique molecular identifiers. TCRdb itself ran the PCR reads through MiXCR, one entry per CDR3 protein. The table records about 540,000 distinct CDR3 sequences, around 18% of them present only once. The gene calls are TRBV4-1 and TRBJ1-1, with TRBD1 identical over 7 bases. The sequenced sample was PBMCs from the stem cell graft donor, obtained from the stem cell graft. The receptor was isolated from a human donor who donated a stem cell graft to a child with acute lymphoblastic leukemia. CDR3 residues: CASSQAPADRAEAFF. CDR3 in DNA: TGCGCCAGCAGCCAAGCCCCGGCAGACAGGGCTGAAGCTTTCTTT.